This T cell receptor (beta chain) stems from a study of cytotoxic CD8 clonotypes in ibrutinib-treated CLL. Across the whole study: Response samples followed a median about 12 months of treatment, range 6 to 36. Study-wide results and limits: Few clonotypes were public, and these shrank or held steady under treatment.

Profiled with immunoSEQ multiplex PCR; TCRdb holds only in-frame clones, not every one. Found here are approximately 150,000 clones, approximately 84% of them singletons; the top ten hold roughly 4.6%. The CDR3 has 14 amino acids. Germline loops: CDR1 SQVTM, CDR2 ANQGSEA. Trimming removed 2 bases at V and 0 bases at J, with 10 bases between. This clone was seen only once. Its matching antigen is unknown. This specimen consisted of PBMCs, obtained after 24 months of ibrutinib treatment. This sequence was found in a human donor with chronic lymphocytic leukemia. The gene calls are TRBV29-1 and TRBJ1-1; the D gene is possibly TRBD1 (6 bases). As DNA, the CDR3 is TGCAGCGTTGAATCGGGACAAATGAACACTGAAGCTTTCTTT. Residues: CSVESGQMNTEAFF.